The source of this T cell receptor (beta chain) is a study of OX40 agonist ivuxolimab in advanced cancers. Study at large: Patients assigned to dose escalation were diagnosed with hepatocellular carcinoma, melanoma, renal cell or head and neck cancer. Age averaged 60 years (range about 23 to 80), and around 87% were male. Study-wide results and caveats: Some patients who did not respond also had low normalized T-cell clonal expansion.

Profiled with immunoSEQ multiplex PCR; TCRdb holds only in-frame clones, not every one. The sample includes over 10,000 clones, approximately 90% seen only once; the top ten take more than 65%. Deletions cut 2 bases from V and 5 bases from J, with 10 bases between. Germline-derived CDR1 and CDR2 are SGDLS and YYNGEE. This CDR3 is 13 amino acids long. Any history of autoimmune disease or systemic immunosuppression disqualified patients. This clone was detected a few times. The antigen is not known. The clonotype comes from an adult with an advanced solid tumor such as melanoma, head and neck, liver or kidney cancer. The sequences come from CD4+ or CD8+ T cells sorted from blood, collected in a trial of the OX40 agonist ivuxolimab. The chain uses TRBV9 and TRBJ1-1, with D possibly TRBD1 on 5 matching bases. The CDR3 region is CASSVWGETEAFF. CDR3 nucleotide sequence: TGTGCCAGCAGCGTTTGGGGGGAGACTGAAGCTTTCTTT.